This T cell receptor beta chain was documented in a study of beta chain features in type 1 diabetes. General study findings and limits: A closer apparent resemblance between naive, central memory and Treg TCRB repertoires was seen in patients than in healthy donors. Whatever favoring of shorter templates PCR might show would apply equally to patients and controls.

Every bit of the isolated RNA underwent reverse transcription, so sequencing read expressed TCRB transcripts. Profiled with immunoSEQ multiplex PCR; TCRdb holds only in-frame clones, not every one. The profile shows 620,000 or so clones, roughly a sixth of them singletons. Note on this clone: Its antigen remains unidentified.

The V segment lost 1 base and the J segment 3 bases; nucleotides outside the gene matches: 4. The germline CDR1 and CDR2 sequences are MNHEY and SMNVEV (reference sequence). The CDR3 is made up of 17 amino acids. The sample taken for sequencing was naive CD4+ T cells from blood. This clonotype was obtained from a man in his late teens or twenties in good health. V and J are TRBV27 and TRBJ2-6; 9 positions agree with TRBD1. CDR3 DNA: TGTGCCAGCAGTTTATTGGGACAGGGAGATGGGGCCAACGTCCTGACTTTC. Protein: CASSLLGQGDGANVLTF.